The 8 T cell receptor beta chains below were found in one sample sequenced in a study of control samples from healthy donors and cancer patients. Clones were read by immunoSEQ multiplex PCR, and TCRdb kept only the in-frame ones, dropping some. The data contain approximately 94,000 clones, 70% to 85% of them singletons. The specimen sequenced was PBMCs. The receptor source for this set is a man between 65 and 85 years old with lung cancer.

V and J are TRBV7-2 and TRBJ1-3; D remains ambiguous. V was pared by 1 base and J by 5 bases, with 9 bases between. The CDR3 sequence is 14 residues long. From germline, CDR1 is SGHTA and CDR2 FQGNSA. CDR3 sequence reads: CASSLELHRNTIYF. The CDR3 nucleotides read TGTGCCAGCAGCTTAGAGCTTCACAGAAACACCATATATTTT.

Here the CDR3 DNA reads TGTGCCTGGAGTGGGCTAGCGTTAGTAGGGACCCAGTACTTC. Translating gives CAWSGLALVGTQYF. The chain carries TRBV30 and TRBJ2-5; maybe TRBD2 (6 bases). This CDR3 region has 14 residues. Per the germline V gene, CDR1 is GTSNPN and CDR2 is SVGIG (reference sequence). V was trimmed by 1 base and J by 7 bases, leaving 16 bases between them.

The chain links TRBV12-2 to TRBJ1-3; the table assigns TRBD1, which was not confirmed against the DNA. TRBV12-2 is marked as a pseudogene. CDR3 size: 18 residues. CDR3 region: CASRFGLPGFDAGNTIYF. The CDR3 coding sequence is TGTGCAAGTCGCTTTGGCCTCCCAGGGTTTGATGCTGGAAACACCATATATTTT.

V usage is TRBV6-5 and J usage is TRBJ2-3, with no clear D. The V end lost 6 bases, the J end lost 0 bases, and 13 bases lay between the germline ends. CDR1 is MNHEY and CDR2 is SVGAGI in the germline V gene. The CDR3 has 15 amino acids. The CDR3 protein is CASSLSFYSTDTQYF. The CDR3, as DNA: TGTGCCAGCAGCCTTAGCTTCTACAGCACAGATACGCAGTATTTT.

The rearrangement joins TRBV27 to TRBJ1-1; maybe TRBD1 (5 bases). The CDR3 is 13 residues long. The germline V gene encodes CDR1 MNHEY and CDR2 SMNVEV (reference sequence). V lost 3 bases and J lost 6, with 11 bases in between. The CDR3 DNA follows: TGTGCCAGCAGTTTGTGGGGGTTTTCTGAAGCTTTCTTT. Protein sequence: CASSLWGFSEAFF.

The chain uses TRBV9 and TRBJ2-3; 8 positions agree with TRBD2. CDR1 and CDR2 from the germline V gene are SGDLS and YYNGEE. This CDR3 has 13 amino acids. Losses at the gene ends were 0 bases for V and 15 bases for J; bases not matched to a gene: 9. As DNA, the CDR3 is TGTGCCAGCAGCGTAGAAAGTCGGGGGGGCCAATATTTT. This sequence encodes CASSVESRGGQYF. Variable domain in full (rest from reference TRBV9 and TRBJ2-3): DSGVTQTPKHLITATGQRVTLRCSPRSGDLSVYWYQQSLDQGLQFLIQYYNGEERAKGNILERFSAQQFPDLHSELNLSSLELGDSALYFCASSVESRGGQYFGPGTRLTVL.

The chain uses TRBV15 and TRBJ2-7; D is unclear. Trimming left V 8 bases short and J 5 bases short, with 13 bases between. Germline V lookup: CDR1 LNHNV, CDR2 YYDKDF (reference sequence). The CDR3 covers 12 residues. In DNA, the CDR3 is TGTGCCACCTCGGCATTGGTTGACGAGCAGTACTTC. Amino acid sequence: CATSALVDEQYF.

The V gene is TRBV6-4, the J gene TRBJ1-2, with D possibly TRBD1 on 5 matching bases. This CDR3 contains 13 residues. Germline values: CDR1 MRHNA, CDR2 SNTAGT. Trimming took off 4 bases at V and 4 bases at J, with 10 bases between the two ends. The CDR3 DNA is TGTGCCAGCAGTGTCGAGGGGTGCTATGGCTACACCTTC. It codes for CASSVEGCYGYTF.